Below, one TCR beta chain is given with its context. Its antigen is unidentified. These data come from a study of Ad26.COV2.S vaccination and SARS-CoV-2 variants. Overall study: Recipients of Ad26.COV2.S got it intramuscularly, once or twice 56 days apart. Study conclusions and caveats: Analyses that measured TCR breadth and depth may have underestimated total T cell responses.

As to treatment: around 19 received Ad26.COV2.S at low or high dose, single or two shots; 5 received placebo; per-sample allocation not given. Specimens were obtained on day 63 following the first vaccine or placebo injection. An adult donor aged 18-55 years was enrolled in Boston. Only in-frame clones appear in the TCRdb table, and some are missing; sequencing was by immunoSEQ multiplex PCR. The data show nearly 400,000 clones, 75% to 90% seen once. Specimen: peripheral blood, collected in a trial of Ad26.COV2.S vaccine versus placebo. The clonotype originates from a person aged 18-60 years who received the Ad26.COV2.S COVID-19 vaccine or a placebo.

CDR3 DNA: TGTGCCAGCAGTTACGGCAGGGCAGTCTACGAGCAGTACTTC. Its translation: CASSYGRAVYEQYF. This rearrangement joins TRBV6-5 to TRBJ2-7; a possible D gene is TRBD1 (5 bases). Looked up from germline, CDR1 is MNHEY and CDR2 is SVGAGI. This CDR3 spans 14 amino acids. Trimming shortened V by 2 bases and J by 3 bases, and 11 bases separated the two germline ends.